This T cell receptor (beta chain) was sequenced for a study of blood T cell repertoires in COVID-19 (TCRdb year 2020). The study in broad terms: Collaborator samples came from the United States, Italy and Spain and covered acute and convalescent phases of COVID-19. The prospective study material was composed of cDNA or gDNA derived from T cells, B-cell-depleted T cells, or PBMCs. Nearly every sample came with metadata listing a de-identified subject ID, COVID-19 status, age in years and sex. A freely available public database, intended as a resource for researchers studying the immune response to SARS-CoV-2, is where the repertoires were released. HLA class I and class II types, where available, came from metadata supplied by the sample provider rather than from assay-based typing. Subjects who had been exposed to COVID-19, were actively infected with it, or had recovered from it provided the deeply sampled blood TCRbeta repertoires that made up the dataset. Samples were obtained from the ongoing ImmuneRACE study (first 160 participants) and from roughly 1,300 subjects provided by 6 global collaborators.

Comment on this clone: Its antigen specificity is not known. Base-call qualities are not available, and no considerably larger clone is one nucleotide away.

The immunoSEQ Assay, a bias-controlled multiplex PCR, was used to amplify TCRbeta CDR3 regions from genomic DNA. The paper's data handling went like this. The number of nucleated cells in each sample was estimated by amplification of reference gene primers within the assay. To quantify the absolute abundance of each unique TCRbeta CDR3 rearrangement, sequence reads were collapsed and filtered. For each sample, productive Simpson clonality was calculated as the square root of Simpson's diversity index over productive rearrangements. This immuneACCESS table, as held by TCRdb, lists in-frame sequences with V and J called but not all clones. Of the missing ones, under half trace to an unresolved V gene in checked studies; the others have no known cause. The DNA was the basis for D and trimming; V, J and clone size are from that table. Counted in this sample were roughly 500,000 clones; 75% to 90% of them appeared once. Of the sample, roughly 0.9% is held by the ten largest clones.

One collaborating source in Seattle enrolled patients during active infection and followed them longitudinally through the course of disease. Whole blood was collected in K2EDTA tubes by collaborating institutions according to the institutions' own protocols. For TCRbeta analysis, collaborator samples were shipped as frozen whole blood, as isolated PBMCs, or as DNA extracted from either sample type. V is trimmed back by 3 bases and J by 13 bases, and the junction contains 8 bases that no gene match accounts for. From the germline V gene (reference sequence), CDR1 is LGHDT and CDR2 is YNNKEL. The CDR3 contains 15 residues, cysteine and phenylalanine counted. Only the CDR3 DNA is retained, 45 bases long and in frame from the first base. The study at large found these results: How much clinical and demographic metadata was included differed by source and by participant, and the metadata was provided uncurated.

The sequencing input was peripheral blood. The receptor's source is a man aged 18 to 30 with COVID-19, enrolled during active disease. The rearranged chain carries TRBV3-1 (or the pseudogene TRBV3-2) and TRBJ2-1, and 14 junctional nucleotides match TRBD2. CDR3 region: CASSQTSGGASDQFF. The DNA reads as follows: TGTGCCAGCAGCCAGACTAGCGGGGGGGCATCGGATCAGTTCTTC.